Here is one T cell receptor (beta chain) with its context. Its matching antigen is unknown. These data are taken from a study of T cell responses to AZD1222 COVID-19 vaccine. Study summary: Analyses pooled second doses at about 4 or about 12 weeks. Findings of the study overall: Researchers report vaccine-associated CD4 TCRs spanning spike, with dominance at 160-218 and 743-854. Samples come after the peak T cell response, not at day 14.

CDR3 length equals 15 residues. Germline V gene sequence: CDR1 SGHRS, CDR2 YFSETQ. Trimming shortened V by 1 base and J by 4 bases, and 11 bases separated the two germline ends. Repertoires were generated with immunoSEQ multiplex PCR, while TCRdb's copy carries only in-frame clones and drops some. There are 130,000 or so clones in the sample; more than 85% occur only once, and 1.5% to 2% lies in the top ten. The chain combines TRBV5-1 with TRBJ2-2, with a possible D match to TRBD2 (6 bases). The source is an adult in good health. The specimen comprised peripheral blood, sampled on day 0 of AZD1222 vaccination. The CDR3 is CASSLRQEGTGELFF. CDR3 DNA sequence: TGCGCCAGCAGCTTGAGGCAGGAGGGCACCGGGGAGCTGTTTTTT.